Described below is a single T cell receptor beta chain sequence and its context. What it binds is not known. The CDR3 sequence is 14 residues long. Germline lookup yields CDR1 SGHDN and CDR2 FVKESK. V lost 1 base and J 3 bases, leaving 9 bases between the germline ends. The entry originates in a study of T cell responses to AZD1222 COVID-19 vaccine. Whole-study results and caveats: Only 6 or 7 individuals given AZD1222 were seropositive at baseline. The donor cohort was predominantly white British with a female majority, and clonal diversity may have been underestimated.

Clones were sequenced by immunoSEQ multiplex PCR, and TCRdb holds only the in-frame ones, with some missing. Among approximately 150,000 clones listed, about 86% were seen once. The sequencing used peripheral blood, collected 28 days after the second AZD1222 dose. The gene calls are TRBV14 and TRBJ2-5; maybe TRBD1 (6 bases). This sequence originates from an adult who received the AZD1222 COVID-19 vaccine. CDR3 sequence: CASSQAGVEETQYF. The CDR3, as DNA: TGTGCCAGCAGCCAAGCAGGGGTGGAAGAGACCCAGTACTTC.